This T cell receptor beta chain was captured in a study of graft-versus-host responses after intestinal transplantation. From the graft tissue, intraepithelial and lamina propria lymphocytes were released through processing. Details on this clone: Its antigen remains unknown.

General observations from the study: There were GvH clones found in recipient marrow, and some of them appeared first in ileum or blood.

TCRdb keeps only in-frame clones here, not all; method: immunoSEQ multiplex PCR. The repertoire consists of approximately 60,000 clones, with approximately 91% occurring once and the leading ten covering about 1.7%. The CDR3 is made up of 15 amino acids. The V and J ends lost 4 bases and 6 bases, in that order; junction bases with no gene match: 8. In germline, CDR1 is MNHEY, CDR2 SMNVEV (reference sequence). The sequence came from a human patient who received an intestinal transplant, so some T cells may come from the graft donor. The sequences come from ileum tissue, collected approximately 56 weeks after transplant. J is TRBJ1-5 and V is TRBV27; 8 bases are shared with TRBD1. CDR3: CASSSTDRAGQPQHF. As DNA, the CDR3 is TGTGCCAGCAGTTCAACGGACAGGGCGGGTCAGCCCCAGCATTTT.